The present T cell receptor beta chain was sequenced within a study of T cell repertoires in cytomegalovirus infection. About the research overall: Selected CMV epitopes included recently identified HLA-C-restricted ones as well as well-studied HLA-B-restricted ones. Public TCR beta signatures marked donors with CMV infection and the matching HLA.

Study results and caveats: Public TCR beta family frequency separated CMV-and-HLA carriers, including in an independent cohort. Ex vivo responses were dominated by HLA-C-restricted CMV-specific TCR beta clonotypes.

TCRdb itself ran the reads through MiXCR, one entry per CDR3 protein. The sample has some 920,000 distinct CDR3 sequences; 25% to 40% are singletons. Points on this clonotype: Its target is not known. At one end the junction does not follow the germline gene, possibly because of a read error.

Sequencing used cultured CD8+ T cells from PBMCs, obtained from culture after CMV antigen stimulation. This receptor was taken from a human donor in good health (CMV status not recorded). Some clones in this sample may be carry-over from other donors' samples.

The CDR3 DNA is TGCGCCGGCAGCCCCGGGACAGGTCCCTATAATTCACCCCTCCACTTT. It specifies CAGSPGTGPYNSPLHF. V is TRBV4-1 and J is TRBJ1-6; 8 bases agree with TRBD1. The CDR3 covers 16 residues. Germline V gene sequence: CDR1 MGHRA, CDR2 YSYEKL.